These T cell receptor beta chains were read from a single sample in a study of OX40 agonist ivuxolimab in advanced cancers. TCRdb's copy holds only in-frame clones and misses some; the assay was immunoSEQ multiplex PCR. Of around 83,000 clones in the sample, more than 85% were seen once. The sequencing here drew on CD4+ or CD8+ T cells sorted from blood, taken in a trial of the OX40 agonist ivuxolimab. Receptors originate from an adult with an advanced solid tumor such as melanoma, head and neck, liver or kidney cancer. CDR3s include the opening cysteine and the closing phenylalanine or tryptophan. D genes are given only for firm matches. Size is omitted from some rows. Given values are once, few, many or a class for expanded clones.

TRBV29-1	-	TRBD1	TRBJ1-1	TGCAGCGTTGAGACAGGGAAAGCTTTCTTT	CSVETGKAFF
TRBV6-1	-	TRBD2	TRBJ2-7	TGTGCCAGCAGTCTTACGACTAGCCCATCCTACGAGCAGTACTTC	CASSLTTSPSYEQYF
TRBV28	-	TRBD2	TRBJ2-7	TGTGCCAGCAGTCGGGGACTAGCGGGACCTTTGTACTTC	CASSRGLAGPLYF
TRBV9	-	-	TRBJ2-1	TGTGCCAGCAGCACCCAGGCAGGGCAGGCAGGCAATGAGCAGTTCTTC	CASSTQAGQAGNEQFF
TRBV4-3	-	-	TRBJ2-2	TGCGCCAGTCGAAGGGCATACAACACCGGGGAGCTGTTTTTT	CASRRAYNTGELFF
TRBV27	-	TRBD2	TRBJ2-1	TGTGCCAGCAGTTTAGGACTAGCGGGGAATGAGCAGTTCTTC	CASSLGLAGNEQFF
TRBV4-1	few	-	TRBJ2-1	TGCGCCAGCAGCCAAGGGGTTAGGATTGCGGAGCAGTTCTTC	CASSQGVRIAEQFF
TRBV28	-	-	TRBJ1-2	TGTGCCAGCAGTTTGGCGGGGGCCATAGGAGGCTACACCTTC	CASSLAGAIGGYTF
TRBV30	few	-	TRBJ2-2	TGTGCCTGGAGGCCTTCAGCGAACACCGGGGAGCTGTTTTTT	CAWRPSANTGELFF
TRBV27	-	-	TRBJ1-4	TGTGCCAGCAGACCGGCGGGGGGAACTAATGAAAAACTGTTTTTT	CASRPAGGTNEKLFF
TRBV19	-	-	TRBJ2-2	TGTGCCAGTAGTATTGGAGCGGTCGCGAACACCGGGGAGCTGTTTTTT	CASSIGAVANTGELFF
TRBV29-1	-	-	TRBJ1-1	TGCAGCGTTGTCAGGGGCTTCGGCACTGAAGCTTTCTTT	CSVVRGFGTEAFF
TRBV11-3	-	TRBD1	TRBJ2-7	TGTGCCAGCAGCCCTAGGACAGGGGCGTACGAGCAGTACTTC	CASSPRTGAYEQYF
TRBV10-1	-	-	TRBJ1-1	TGCGCCAGCTCTTTCGGGGCTAACACTGAAGCTTTCTTT	CASSFGANTEAFF
TRBV5-1	-	-	TRBJ1-1	TGCGCCAGCAGCTTGATGGGGACTAACCCTGAAGCTTTCTTT	CASSLMGTNPEAFF
TRBV11-2	few	-	TRBJ2-7	TGTGCCAGCAGCTTTGAAGGCTACGAGCAGTACTTC	CASSFEGYEQYF
TRBV14	-	TRBD1	TRBJ2-1	TGTGCCAGCAGCCAAAGAGGGGGCCCCCTCAGTGAGCAGTTCTTC	CASSQRGGPLSEQFF
TRBV9	-	-	TRBJ2-5	TGTGCCAGCAGCGTAGGAGGGGAAGGAGAGACCCAGTACTTC	CASSVGGEGETQYF
TRBV5-4	-	TRBD1	TRBJ2-5	TGTGCCAGCAGATACGGACAGGGTCAAGAGACCCAGTACTTC	CASRYGQGQETQYF
TRBV19	-	TRBD1	TRBJ2-1	TGTGCCAGTAGTTTGACAGGGAAGGAGCAGTTCTTC	CASSLTGKEQFF
TRBV9	-	-	TRBJ2-2	TGTGCCAGCAGCGTAGGGAGTGGCGCGAACACCGGGGAGCTGTTTTTT	CASSVGSGANTGELFF
TRBV27	-	-	TRBJ2-2	TGTGCCAGCAGCCGGAGGGATACCGGGGAGCTGTTTTTT	CASSRRDTGELFF
TRBV2	-	-	TRBJ2-1	TGTGCCAGCAGCACAGAGGGACTGCAAAACAATGAGCAGTTCTTC	CASSTEGLQNNEQFF
TRBV20-1	-	-	TRBJ2-7	TGCAGTGCTAGCGGGTACGAGCAGTACTTC	CSASGYEQYF
TRBV4-2	-	TRBD2	TRBJ2-7	TGTGCCAGCAGCCACGCTAGCGGGAGTTACGAGCAGTACTTC	CASSHASGSYEQYF
TRBV21-1	-	-	TRBJ1-5	TGTGCCAGCACGGGACAGCCCCAGCATTTT	CASTGQPQHF
TRBV18	-	TRBD1	TRBJ1-1	TGTGCCAGCTCCGTTTTTATGCAGGGGGGAGCTGAAGCTTTCTTT	CASSVFMQGGAEAFF
TRBV7-9	-	-	TRBJ1-1	TGTGCCAGCAGCTTAGAGCTGAACACTGAAGCTTTCTTT	CASSLELNTEAFF
TRBV18	-	-	TRBJ2-5	TGTGCCAGCTCACAGGGGGTTCGAGAGACCCAGTACTTC	CASSQGVRETQYF
TRBV4-1	-	-	TRBJ1-1	TGCGCCAGCAGCCAAGAATCCATCGGTCCGGGGAGCACTGAAGCTTTCTTT	CASSQESIGPGSTEAFF
TRBV4-2	-	TRBD1	TRBJ1-2	TGTGCCAGCAGCCAAGTGGGACAGGGAACCTCTAACTATGGCTACACCTTC	CASSQVGQGTSNYGYTF
TRBV6-1	-	TRBD1	TRBJ1-1	TGTGCCAGCAATCTTGGGACAGTCTCGAACACTGAAGCTTTCTTT	CASNLGTVSNTEAFF
TRBV28	-	-	TRBJ2-5	TGTGCCAGCAGTTTACCAGGCCGGACCCAGTACTTC	CASSLPGRTQYF
TRBV6-1	-	-	TRBJ1-1	TGTGCCAGCATTCAGGGGATGAACACTGAAGCTTTCTTT	CASIQGMNTEAFF
TRBV15	-	TRBD1	TRBJ1-5	TGTGCCACCACCCTAATTGCGAGGGGGCGAGGTAGCAATCAGCCCCAGCATTTT	CATTLIARGRGSNQPQHF
TRBV7-9	-	-	TRBJ1-6	TGTGCCAGCAGCTTACAAGGGGAAGGTTCACCCCTCCACTTT	CASSLQGEGSPLHF
TRBV27	-	TRBD1	TRBJ1-2	TGTGCCAGCAGAAAGACAGGGTCTGCTGGCTACACCTTC	CASRKTGSAGYTF
TRBV10-3	-	TRBD1	TRBJ1-3	TGTGCCATCACCCCCGGGGGGACAGGGGGCTCCATATATTTT	CAITPGGTGGSIYF
TRBV27	-	-	TRBJ2-7	TGTGCCAGCGCCCCGGGGTTCCCGCCAAATTACGAGCAGTACTTC	CASAPGFPPNYEQYF
TRBV5-1	once	TRBD1	TRBJ2-2	TGCGCCAGCAGCCCAGTGGCCGGGACAGGGAATCCCGGGGAGCTGTTTTTT	CASSPVAGTGNPGELFF
TRBV28	-	-	TRBJ1-5	TGTGCCAGCAGTCTCACAGGGAGGTATCAGCCCCAGCATTTT	CASSLTGRYQPQHF
TRBV19	-	TRBD2	TRBJ2-1	TGTGCCAGTAGTATTGCTCTAGCGGGAAAGCGTGAGCAGTTCTTC	CASSIALAGKREQFF
TRBV28	few	-	TRBJ2-2	TGTGCCAGCAGTTTTCTGACGGGAGAATCCCACACCGGGGAGCTGTTTTTT	CASSFLTGESHTGELFF
TRBV5-6	-	-	TRBJ2-7	TGTGCCAGCAGCCTGAGATACGAGCAGTACTTC	CASSLRYEQYF
TRBV14	-	-	TRBJ2-3	TGTGCCAGCAGCCAAGATTGGGGGAGTTGGGGGCGTCGCACAGATACGCAGTATTTT	CASSQDWGSWGRRTDTQYF
TRBV6-6	-	-	TRBJ2-7	TGTGCCAGCAGCCCGGGGGCCTACGAGCAGTACTTC	CASSPGAYEQYF
TRBV19	-	TRBD2	TRBJ2-7	TGTGCCAGTAAAGCCCGGCAAGGACTAGCGGGGAGTTATCAGCAGTACTTC	CASKARQGLAGSYQQYF
TRBV9	-	-	TRBJ2-4	TGTGCCAGCAGCCTACAAAACATTCAGTACTTC	CASSLQNIQYF
TRBV11-2	-	-	TRBJ2-7	TGTGCCAGCAGCCCGGGACTGAACTCCTACGAGCAGTACTTC	CASSPGLNSYEQYF